The source of this T cell receptor beta chain is a study of T cell repertoires in cytomegalovirus infection. Whole-study context: Matching HLA type and CMV infection were both indicated by public TCR beta signatures.

Study-wide results and limits: Totalled public TCR beta family frequency picked out people who carried CMV plus the relevant HLA. In two of eight donors, the top clonotype was HLA-C-restricted CMV-specific.

TCRdb re-called the reads through MiXCR, storing one row per CDR3 protein. The table records some 600,000 distinct CDR3 sequences, more than 20% of them present only once. This clonotype has only a few counts. The target antigen is unknown. The sequence derives from a human donor in good health (CMV status not recorded). Some clones in this sample may be carry-over from other donors' samples. Sequenced material: CD8+ T cells from PBMCs.

This CDR3 is CSAFVRGDNQPQHF. For the CDR3, the DNA is TGCAGTGCTTTTGTCCGGGGGGACAATCAGCCCCAGCATTTT. The V and J genes are TRBV20-1 and TRBJ1-5; TRBD1 might be the D (5 bases). The CDR3 extends over 14 amino acids. CDR1 is DFQATT and CDR2 is SNEGSKA in the germline V gene (reference sequence). V lost 5 bases, J lost 3 bases, and 14 bases lay in between.